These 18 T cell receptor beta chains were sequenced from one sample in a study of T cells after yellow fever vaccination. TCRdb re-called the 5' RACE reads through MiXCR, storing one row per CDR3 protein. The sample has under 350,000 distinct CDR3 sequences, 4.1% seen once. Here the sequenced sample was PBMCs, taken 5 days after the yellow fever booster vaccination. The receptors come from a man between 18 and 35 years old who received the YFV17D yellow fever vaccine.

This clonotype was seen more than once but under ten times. CDR3 nucleotides: TGCAGCGTTAACAAAGCGGGGGGCCTTAGCTCCTACAATGAGCAGTTCTTC. This translates into CSVNKAGGLSSYNEQFF. The chain joins TRBV29-1 to TRBJ2-1; 9 bases match TRBD2. There are 17 residues in the CDR3. After removal of 5 bases from V and 0 bases from J, the junction contained 11 bases not matched to a gene. CDR1 SQVTM and CDR2 ANQGSEA come from the germline V gene.

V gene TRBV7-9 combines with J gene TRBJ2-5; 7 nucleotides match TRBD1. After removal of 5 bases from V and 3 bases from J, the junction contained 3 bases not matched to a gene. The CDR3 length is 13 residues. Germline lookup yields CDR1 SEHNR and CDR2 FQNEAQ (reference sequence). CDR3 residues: CASSGRGKETQYF. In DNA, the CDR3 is TGTGCCAGCAGCGGCAGGGGGAAAGAGACCCAGTACTTC.

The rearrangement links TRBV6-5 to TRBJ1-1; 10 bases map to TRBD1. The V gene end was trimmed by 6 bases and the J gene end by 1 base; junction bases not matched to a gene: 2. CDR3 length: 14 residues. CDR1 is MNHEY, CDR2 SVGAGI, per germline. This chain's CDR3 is CASRGTGENTEAFF. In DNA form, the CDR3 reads TGTGCCAGCAGGGGGACAGGGGAGAACACTGAAGCTTTCTTT.

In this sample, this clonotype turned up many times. CDR3 DNA: TGCGCCAGCAGCTCTGTACAGGGAACCGCGCAGGGGGGGCAGTTCTTC. Its protein product is CASSSVQGTAQGGQFF. The gene calls are TRBV5-1 and TRBJ2-1; weak D call: TRBD1 (7 bases). Deletions cut 3 bases from V and 12 bases from J, with 25 bases between. Germline V lookup: CDR1 SGHRS, CDR2 YFSETQ. The CDR3 length is 16 residues.

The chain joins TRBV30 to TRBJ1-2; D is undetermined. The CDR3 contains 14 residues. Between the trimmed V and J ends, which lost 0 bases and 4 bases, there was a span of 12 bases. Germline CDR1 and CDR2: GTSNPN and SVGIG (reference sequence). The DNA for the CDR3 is TGTGCCTGGAGTGTTGGTGGGTCGGCCTATGGCTACACCTTC. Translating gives CAWSVGGSAYGYTF.

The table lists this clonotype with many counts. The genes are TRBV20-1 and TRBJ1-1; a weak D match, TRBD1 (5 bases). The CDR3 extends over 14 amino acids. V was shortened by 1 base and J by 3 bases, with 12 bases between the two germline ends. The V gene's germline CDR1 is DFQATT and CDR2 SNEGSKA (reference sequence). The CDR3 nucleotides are TGCAGTGCTAGAGGGGGGTCGAGAGACACTGAAGCTTTCTTT. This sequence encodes CSARGGSRDTEAFF.

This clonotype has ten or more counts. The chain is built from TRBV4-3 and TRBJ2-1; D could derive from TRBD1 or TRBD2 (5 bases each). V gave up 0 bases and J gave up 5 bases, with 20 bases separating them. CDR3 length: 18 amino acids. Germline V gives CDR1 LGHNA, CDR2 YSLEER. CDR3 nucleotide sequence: TGCGCCAGCAGCCAAGATCGGTACGGGGAAGGGGTGGACAATGAGCAGTTCTTC. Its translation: CASSQDRYGEGVDNEQFF.

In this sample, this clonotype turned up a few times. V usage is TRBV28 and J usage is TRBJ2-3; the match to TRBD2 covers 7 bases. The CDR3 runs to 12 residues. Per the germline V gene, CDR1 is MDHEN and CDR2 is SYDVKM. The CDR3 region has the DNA TGTGTAGTAGCGGGCGGCACAGATACGCAGTATTTT. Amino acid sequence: CVVAGGTDTQYF.

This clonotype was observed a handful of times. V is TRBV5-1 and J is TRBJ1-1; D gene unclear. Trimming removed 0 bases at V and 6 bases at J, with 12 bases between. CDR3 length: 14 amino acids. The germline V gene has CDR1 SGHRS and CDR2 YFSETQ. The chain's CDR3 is CASSLGQVVAEAFF. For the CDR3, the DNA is TGCGCCAGCAGCTTGGGCCAGGTTGTCGCTGAAGCTTTCTTT.

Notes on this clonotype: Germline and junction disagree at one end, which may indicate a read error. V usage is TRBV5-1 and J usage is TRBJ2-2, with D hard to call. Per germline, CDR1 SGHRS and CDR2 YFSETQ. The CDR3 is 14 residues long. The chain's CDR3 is CDSSPVENTGELFF. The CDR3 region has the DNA TGCGACAGCAGCCCCGTAGAAAACACCGGGGAGCTGTTTTTT.

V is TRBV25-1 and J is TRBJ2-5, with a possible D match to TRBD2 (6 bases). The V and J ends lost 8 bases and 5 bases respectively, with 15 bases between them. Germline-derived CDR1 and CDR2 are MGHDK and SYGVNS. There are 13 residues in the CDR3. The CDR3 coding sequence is TGTGCCAGCGGAGGGACGTTGAGTGAGACCCAGTACTTC. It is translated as CASGGTLSETQYF. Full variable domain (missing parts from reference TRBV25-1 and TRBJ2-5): EADIYQTPRYLVIGTGKKITLECSQTMGHDKMYWYQQDPGMELHLIHYSYGVNSTEKGDLSSESTVSRIRTEHFPLTLESARPSHTSQYLCASGGTLSETQYFGPGTRLLVL.

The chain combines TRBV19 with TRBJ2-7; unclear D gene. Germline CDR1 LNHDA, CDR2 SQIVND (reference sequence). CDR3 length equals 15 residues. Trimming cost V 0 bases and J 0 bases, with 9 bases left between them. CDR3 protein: CASSIDAGSSYEQYF. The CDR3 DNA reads TGTGCCAGTAGTATAGATGCAGGCAGCTCCTACGAGCAGTACTTC.

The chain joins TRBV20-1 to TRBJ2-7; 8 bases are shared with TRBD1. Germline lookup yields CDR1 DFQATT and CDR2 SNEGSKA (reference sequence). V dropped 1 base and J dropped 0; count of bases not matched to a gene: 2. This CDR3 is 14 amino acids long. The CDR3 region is CSARGQGTSYEQYV. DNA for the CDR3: TGCAGTGCTAGAGGACAGGGGACCTCCTACGAGCAGTACGTC.

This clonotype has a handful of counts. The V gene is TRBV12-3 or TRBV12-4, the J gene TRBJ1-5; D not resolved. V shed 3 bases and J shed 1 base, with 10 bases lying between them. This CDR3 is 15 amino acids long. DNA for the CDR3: TGTGCCAGCAGTTTCGAAGCGGGAAGCAATCAGCCCCAGCATTTT. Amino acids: CASSFEAGSNQPQHF.

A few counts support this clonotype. For the CDR3, the DNA is TGTGCCAGCAGCTATCACAAGGACACTTTCTTT. It is translated as CASSYHKDTFF. The chain is built from TRBV7-2 and TRBJ1-1; weak D call: TRBD1 (5 bases). The CDR3 is made up of 11 amino acids. The V and J ends lost 4 bases and 12 bases respectively, with 12 bases between them. Germline V gene lookup returns CDR1 SGHTA and CDR2 FQGNSA.

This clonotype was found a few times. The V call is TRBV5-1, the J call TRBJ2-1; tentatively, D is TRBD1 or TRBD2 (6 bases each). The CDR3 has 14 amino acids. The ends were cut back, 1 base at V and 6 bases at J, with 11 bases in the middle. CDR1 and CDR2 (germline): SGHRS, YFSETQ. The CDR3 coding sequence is TGCGCCAGCAGCTTGTCGGGGGCTCTCAATGAGCAGTTCTTC. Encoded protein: CASSLSGALNEQFF.

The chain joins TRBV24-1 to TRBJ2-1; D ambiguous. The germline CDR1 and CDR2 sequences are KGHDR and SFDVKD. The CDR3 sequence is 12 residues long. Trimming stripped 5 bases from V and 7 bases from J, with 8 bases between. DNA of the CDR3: TGTGCCACCAGTGTGGGCGGAAATGAGCAGTTCTTC. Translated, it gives CATSVGGNEQFF.

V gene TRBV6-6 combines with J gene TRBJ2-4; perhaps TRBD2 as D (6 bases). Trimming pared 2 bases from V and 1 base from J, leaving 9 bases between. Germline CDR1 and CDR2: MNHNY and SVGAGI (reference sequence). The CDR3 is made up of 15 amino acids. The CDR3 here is CASSYGGKAKNIQYF. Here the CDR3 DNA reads TGTGCCAGCAGTTACGGCGGGAAGGCCAAAAACATTCAGTACTTC.